A single sample is the source of the 9 T cell receptor beta chains below, sequenced in a study of post-analysis software for immune sequencing data. Their recognized antigens are unknown. cDNA libraries of TCR beta carried unique molecular identifiers. In TCRdb, the PCR reads were re-called with MiXCR into one record per CDR3 protein. The data contain 650,000 to 850,000 distinct CDR3 sequences, roughly 50% of them singletons. Study outcomes and limitations: With TRBV5-6, TRBV5-1 and TRBV20-1 included, about five TRBV segments were more frequent in patients than in controls.

Input material: blood. The receptors were sampled from a girl aged 5-17 years with multiple sclerosis.

The gene calls are TRBV6-5 and TRBJ2-7; perhaps TRBD1 as D (6 bases). The CDR3 extends over 14 amino acids. Germline V gives CDR1 MNHEY, CDR2 SVGAGI. Trimming left V 5 bases short and J 3 bases short, with 14 bases between. The CDR3, as DNA: TGTGCCAGCAGTCATCCGGGACATCTCTACGAGCAGTACTTC. Its translation is CASSHPGHLYEQYF.

This clonotype was seen repeatedly, ten times or more. V and J are TRBV7-2 and TRBJ2-3, with 7 bases that match TRBD2. From germline, CDR1 is SGHTA and CDR2 FQGNSA. The ends lost 1 base at V and 0 bases at J; junction bases unmatched: 4. The length of the CDR3 is 16 residues. In DNA form, the CDR3 reads TGTGCCAGCAGCTTAGGGGCTAGCGGTAGCACAGATACGCAGTATTTT. Its translation: CASSLGASGSTDTQYF.

Only a few counts were recorded for this clonotype. The chain joins TRBV20-1 to TRBJ1-4; D unclear. Germline V gives CDR1 DFQATT, CDR2 SNEGSKA (reference sequence). V lost 1 base, J lost 6 bases, and 12 bases lay in between. The CDR3 runs to 14 residues. CDR3 amino acids: CSARGPGGDEKLFF. The CDR3, as DNA: TGCAGTGCTAGAGGGCCAGGCGGAGATGAAAAACTGTTTTTT.

This clonotype appeared a few times. The chain's CDR3 is CSVGLDHGGLGYTF. The CDR3 coding sequence is TGCAGCGTTGGGTTGGATCACGGAGGTCTTGGCTACACCTTC. V is TRBV29-1 and J is TRBJ1-2; D call uncertain. The CDR3 contains 14 residues. V gave up 4 bases and J gave up 7 bases, with 19 bases separating them. The germline V gene encodes CDR1 SQVTM and CDR2 ANQGSEA.

V is TRBV9 and J is TRBJ2-3, with a weak D call TRBD2 (5 bases). Trimming removed 1 base at V and 2 bases at J, with 17 bases between. Germline V gene sequence: CDR1 SGDLS, CDR2 YYNGEE. CDR3 size: 17 residues. CDR3 protein: CASSVRMTGRDTDTQYF. The CDR3 DNA reads as TGTGCCAGCAGCGTAAGGATGACGGGAAGAGACACAGATACGCAGTATTTT.

V is TRBV20-1 and J is TRBJ2-1; 8 nucleotides match TRBD2. The CDR3 loop spans 15 amino acids. The V gene's germline CDR1 is DFQATT and CDR2 SNEGSKA (reference sequence). V trimming: 2 bases; J trimming: 4 bases; junction bases outside the gene matches: 7. DNA for the CDR3: TGCAGTGCTAGACCAGAGCGGGAGCCATACAATGAGCAGTTCTTC. It is translated as CSARPEREPYNEQFF.

The chain uses TRBV27 and TRBJ2-7, with 7 bases matching TRBD1. The CDR3 contains 15 residues. The V segment lost 4 bases and the J segment 0 bases; nucleotides outside the gene matches: 6. CDR1 and CDR2 (germline): MNHEY, SMNVEV (reference sequence). As DNA, the CDR3 is TGTGCCAGCAGTTCGACAGGGTGGCACTCCTACGAGCAGTACTTC. This translates into CASSSTGWHSYEQYF.

V gene TRBV3-1 combines with J gene TRBJ2-1; D gene unclear. The germline CDR1 and CDR2 sequences are LGHDT and YNNKEL (reference sequence). The CDR3 covers 13 residues. V gave up 0 bases and J gave up 6 bases, with 6 bases separating them. The CDR3 region has the DNA TGTGCCAGCAGCCAAGATGAGCGCAATGAGCAGTTCTTC. Protein product: CASSQDERNEQFF.

This chain uses TRBV5-5 with TRBJ2-7, with 8 bases matching TRBD2. This CDR3 has 16 residues. Germline V gene sequence: CDR1 SGHKS, CDR2 YYEKEE (reference sequence). V lost 4 bases and J lost 5; bases outside the gene matches: 14. As DNA, the CDR3 is TGTGCCAGCAGCCATGGAGGACTAGCTGGTAGGAACGAGCAGTACTTC. It specifies CASSHGGLAGRNEQYF. The full variable domain, completed using reference TRBV5-5 and TRBJ2-7, is DAGVTQSPTHLIKTRGQQVTLRCSPISGHKSVSWYQQVLGQGPQFIFQYYEKEERGRGNFPDRFSARQFPNYSSELNVNALLLGDSALYLCASSHGGLAGRNEQYFGPGTRLTVT.